One and the same sample provided the 20 T cell receptor beta chains below, sequenced in a study of metastatic and nonmetastatic thyroid tumors. Thyroid surgery was preceded by no treatment in any patient. TCRdb re-clonotyped the PCR reads through MiXCR. The sample carries about 40,000 clones, more than 9.5% recorded once. The sequencing sample was made of blood. The receptors stem from a female donor with papillary thyroid cancer or a benign thyroid nodule (not recorded which). Some clones in this sample may be carry-over from other donors' samples.

Notes on this clone: A read error may explain this, as a much larger clone is one base away. The chain has TRBV27 and TRBJ2-1; 12 nucleotides align to TRBD2. The CDR3 consists of 22 residues. The V and J ends lost 3 bases and 1 base, in that order; junction bases with no gene match: 19. Germline loops: CDR1 MNHEY, CDR2 SMNVEV (reference sequence). For the CDR3, the DNA is TGTGCCAGCAGTTTCGGAGACCGTGTGGCGGGACTAGCGGGCTTATCCTACAATGAGCAGTTCTTC. Its protein product is CASSFGDRVAGLAGLSYNEQFF.

This clone was recorded at least ten times. This chain uses TRBV12-3 or TRBV12-4 with TRBJ1-5; 7 bases line up with TRBD1. The V gene end was trimmed by 6 bases and the J gene end by 4 bases; junction bases not matched to a gene: 12. The CDR3 extends over 16 amino acids. The CDR3 region is CASRGGGSTGNQPQHF. Written as DNA, the CDR3 is TGTGCCAGCAGGGGGGGTGGGTCGACAGGGAATCAGCCCCAGCATTTT.

This clone was seen repeatedly, ten times or more. This chain joins TRBV9 and TRBJ1-2; 11 bases align to TRBD1. Germline CDR1 is SGDLS and CDR2 is YYNGEE. V was clipped by 4 bases and J by 2 bases; unmatched bases: 4. The CDR3 has 15 amino acids. The CDR3 region has the DNA TGTGCCAGCAGCCCCCGGGACAGGGGGAACTATGGCTACACCTTC. Its protein product is CASSPRDRGNYGYTF.

The chain has TRBV5-1 and TRBJ1-6; D gene uncertain. Between the trimmed V and J ends, which lost 0 bases and 10 bases, there was a span of 14 bases. Per the germline V gene, CDR1 is SGHRS and CDR2 is YFSETQ. The CDR3 loop spans 15 amino acids. CDR3 DNA: TGCGCCAGCAGCTTGGACGGTGTGGTGTGGTCACCCCTCCACTTT. Protein product: CASSLDGVVWSPLHF.

This clone was detected ten times or more. The chain uses TRBV19 and TRBJ1-4, with TRBD1 matching 7 bases. CDR3 length equals 17 residues. With 7 bases clipped from V and 0 bases from J, the junction kept 11 bases outside the gene matches. The germline gives CDR1 LNHDA, CDR2 SQIVND (reference sequence). CDR3 in DNA: TGTGCCAGTACCACCTCGTGGCAGGGGGCAACTAATGAAAAACTGTTTTTT. It specifies CASTTSWQGATNEKLFF.

In this sample, this clone turned up many times. The chain carries TRBV7-9 and TRBJ1-1; maybe TRBD1 (5 bases). Trimming removed 2 bases at V and 6 bases at J, with 16 bases between. The CDR3 consists of 15 residues. Germline V gene data show CDR1 as SEHNR and CDR2 as FQNEAQ (reference sequence). The CDR3 reads CASSLTGGDVAEAFF. In DNA, the CDR3 is TGTGCCAGCAGCTTAACTGGAGGGGATGTTGCTGAAGCTTTCTTT.

Ten or more counts support this clone. The gene calls are TRBV2 and TRBJ2-7; D remains unclear. Between the trimmed V and J ends, which lost 2 bases and 10 bases, there was a span of 12 bases. CDR1 is SNHLY and CDR2 is FYNNEI in the germline V gene. This CDR3 has 12 residues. The CDR3 reads CASSERRREQYF. The CDR3 bases are TGTGCCAGCAGTGAAAGGCGAAGGGAACAGTACTTC.

The table lists this clone with many counts. The chain combines TRBV6-1 with TRBJ1-4; D uncertain. Germline CDR1 reads MNHNS; CDR2 reads SASEGT. The CDR3 extends over 15 amino acids. Trimming pared 7 bases from V and 0 bases from J, leaving 12 bases between. The CDR3 bases are TGTGCCAGCAACTCAGAGCCTGCAACTAATGAAAAACTGTTTTTT. This codes for CASNSEPATNEKLFF.

This clone was seen ten or more times. This chain joins TRBV11-2 and TRBJ2-2, with a tentative D call TRBD1 (5 bases). Trimming left V 4 bases short and J 8 bases short, with 23 bases between. This CDR3 has 17 amino acids. Germline CDR1 and CDR2: SGHAT and FQNNGV. CDR3: CASSSGRARGVRGELFF. The CDR3 bases are TGTGCCAGCAGCTCCGGCAGGGCAAGGGGTGTGAGGGGGGAGCTGTTTTTT.

This clone appeared many times. A much larger clonotype is one base distant, so this may be a read error. The V call is TRBV19, the J call TRBJ1-1; D remains unclear. Per the germline V gene, CDR1 is LNHDA and CDR2 is SQIVND (reference sequence). The CDR3 length is 11 residues. In DNA form, the CDR3 reads TGTGCCAGTAGTATAGAAGGCAGGAGACCTTTT. The encoded protein is CASSIEGRRPF.

Worth noting for this clone: A much more abundant neighbour one base away suggests this may be a read error. CDR3 sequence: CATSRLDEAGGANVLTF. Written as DNA, the CDR3 is TGTGCCACCAGCAGATTGGATGAAGCAGGGGGGGCCAACGTCCTGACTTTC. The V and J genes are TRBV15 and TRBJ2-6; D might be TRBD1 (5 bases). Between the trimmed V and J ends, which lost 2 bases and 4 bases, there was a span of 15 bases. The CDR3 is made up of 17 amino acids. Germline loops: CDR1 LNHNV, CDR2 YYDKDF (reference sequence).

This clone was seen at least ten times. This chain joins TRBV24-1 and TRBJ2-1; 11 nucleotides line up with TRBD2. This CDR3 is built from 16 residues. V lost 5 bases to trimming and J lost 5 bases; unmatched junction nucleotides: 7. The germline gives CDR1 KGHDR, CDR2 SFDVKD. CDR3: CATSGYGTSGDNEQFF. The CDR3 coding sequence is TGTGCCACCAGTGGTTACGGGACTAGCGGTGACAATGAGCAGTTCTTC.

In this sample, this clone turned up many times. The genes are TRBV30 and TRBJ1-6, with D perhaps matching TRBD1 (5 bases). This CDR3 has 13 residues. CDR1 GTSNPN and CDR2 SVGIG come from the germline V gene (reference sequence). V lost 2 bases and J 14 bases, leaving 16 bases between the germline ends. Here the CDR3 reads CAWSIAGPGTLHF. The CDR3 bases are TGTGCCTGGAGTATCGCGGGACCGGGCACCCTCCACTTT. The full variable domain, completed using reference TRBV30 and TRBJ1-6, is SQTIHQWPATLVQPVGSPLSLECTVEGTSNPNLYWYRQAAGRGLQLLFYSVGIGQISSEVPQNLSASRPQDRQFILSSKKLLLSDSGFYLCAWSIAGPGTLHFGNGTRLTVT.

There are many counts of this clone. The V call is TRBV19, the J call TRBJ1-2; D is ambiguous. V lost 5 bases to trimming and J lost 5 bases, with 18 bases between them. CDR1 is LNHDA, CDR2 SQIVND, per germline (reference sequence). The CDR3 is 15 amino acids. CDR3 DNA: TGTGCCAGTAGTCCCCGTGCGGGTCCGCGGTATGGCTACACCTTC. It translates to CASSPRAGPRYGYTF.

At least ten counts were recorded for this clone. The rearrangement joins TRBV4-3 to TRBJ2-1; 15 bases fit TRBD2. Germline CDR1 and CDR2: LGHNA and YSLEER. J gave up 7 bases and V 2 bases, and 15 bases lay outside the gene matches. This CDR3 is 20 amino acids long. The CDR3 coding sequence is TGCGCCAGCAGCCAATACGAGCCACCGGGACTAGCGGGAGGTCGGAATGAGCAGTTCTTC. As protein: CASSQYEPPGLAGGRNEQFF.

This clone showed up many times. This chain joins TRBV5-6 and TRBJ1-1; D uncertain. V lost 7 bases and J 3 bases, leaving 13 bases between the germline ends. This CDR3 has 13 residues. The germline V gene encodes CDR1 SGHDT and CDR2 YYEEEE. The CDR3 loop is CASGKIADTEAFF. The CDR3 DNA follows: TGTGCCAGCGGCAAGATCGCGGACACTGAAGCTTTCTTT.

This clone came up many times. The chain couples TRBV30 to TRBJ1-1; D gene ambiguous. This CDR3 spans 11 amino acids. CDR1 is GTSNPN, CDR2 SVGIG, per germline (reference sequence). Between the trimmed V and J ends, which lost 5 bases and 0 bases, there was a span of 4 bases. In DNA, the CDR3 is TGTGCCTGGCGAATGAACACTGAAGCTTTCTTT. Protein sequence: CAWRMNTEAFF.

This clone was seen ten or more times. This chain joins TRBV6-5 and TRBJ1-4; 11 bases are shared with TRBD1. CDR3 size: 17 residues. Germline trimming cut 2 bases from V and 3 bases from J; bases unmatched to any gene: 5. Germline-derived CDR1 and CDR2 are MNHEY and SVGAGI. The CDR3 loop reads CASSYTGQGAANEKLFF. The CDR3 DNA reads TGTGCCAGCAGTTACACTGGACAGGGGGCCGCTAATGAAAAACTGTTTTTT.

This clone was detected many times. The chain has TRBV11-2 and TRBJ1-1, with D unresolved. The germline CDR1 and CDR2 sequences are SGHAT and FQNNGV. The V end was cut by 4 bases, the J end by 6 bases, with 18 bases between. The CDR3 length is 15 residues. CDR3: CASSSLVGSGAEAFF. Written as DNA, the CDR3 is TGTGCCAGCAGCTCCCTCGTGGGGTCGGGCGCTGAAGCTTTCTTT.

This clone has a count of ten or more. This sequence joins TRBV7-9 and TRBJ1-5; maybe TRBD1 (6 bases). Trimming took off 5 bases at V and 9 bases at J, with 20 bases between the two ends. This CDR3 has 15 amino acids. The germline V gene has CDR1 SEHNR and CDR2 FQNEAQ (reference sequence). The CDR3 DNA reads as TGTGCCAGCAGCGGACGAGAAGGGACACCCCCGCCCCAGCATTTT. This translates into CASSGREGTPPPQHF.